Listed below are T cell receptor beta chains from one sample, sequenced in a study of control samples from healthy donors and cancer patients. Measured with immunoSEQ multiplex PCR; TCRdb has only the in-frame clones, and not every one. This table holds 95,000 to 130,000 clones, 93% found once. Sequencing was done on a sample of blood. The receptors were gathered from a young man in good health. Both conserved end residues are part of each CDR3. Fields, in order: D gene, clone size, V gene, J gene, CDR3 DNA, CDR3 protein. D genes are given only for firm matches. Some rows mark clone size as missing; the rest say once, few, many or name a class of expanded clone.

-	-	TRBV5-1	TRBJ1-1	TGCGCCAGCAGCTATGGAAACACTGAAGCTTTCTTT	CASSYGNTEAFF
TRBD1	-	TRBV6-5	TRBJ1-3	TGTGCCAGTCACAGGGGCGCTGGAAACACCATATATTTT	CASHRGAGNTIYF
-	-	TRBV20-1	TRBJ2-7	TGCAGTGCTCCGTTGCCCTACGAGCAGTACTTC	CSAPLPYEQYF
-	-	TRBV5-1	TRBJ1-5	TGCGCCAGCAGCTTGGGGGGGCCGGGCAATCAGCCCCAGCATTTT	CASSLGGPGNQPQHF
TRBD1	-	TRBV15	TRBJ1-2	TGTGCCACCAGCAGAGGCTTGGACAGGGAGAATGGCTACACCTTC	CATSRGLDRENGYTF
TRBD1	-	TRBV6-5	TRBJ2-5	TGTGCCAGCACCAGGGGGTTTCCAGAGACCCAGTACTTC	CASTRGFPETQYF
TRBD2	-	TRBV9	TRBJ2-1	TGTGCCAGCAGCGTAGGGGGACTAGCGGCCTCCAATGAGCAGTTCTTC	CASSVGGLAASNEQFF
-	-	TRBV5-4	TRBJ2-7	TGTGCCAGCAGCTTGGTGGCTAGCCGGGGCGAGCAGTACTTC	CASSLVASRGEQYF
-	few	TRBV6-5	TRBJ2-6	TGTGCCAGCACCCTAGACGCTGGGGCCAACGTCCTGACTTTC	CASTLDAGANVLTF
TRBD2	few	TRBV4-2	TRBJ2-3	TGTGCCAGCAGCCAAGTCCATAGCGGGGGTGGGACAGATACGCAGTATTTT	CASSQVHSGGGTDTQYF
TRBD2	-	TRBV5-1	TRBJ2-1	TGCGCCAGCAGCCCTGGACTAGCGGGGGCCGGTAGTAGTAATGAGCAGTTCTTC	CASSPGLAGAGSSNEQFF
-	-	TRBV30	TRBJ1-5	TGTGCCTGGAGTGTTACAGGGATTCAGCCCCAGCATTTT	CAWSVTGIQPQHF
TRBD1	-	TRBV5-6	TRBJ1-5	TGTGCCAGCAGCCAGGGGACAGGTCAGCCCCAGCATTTT	CASSQGTGQPQHF
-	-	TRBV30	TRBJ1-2	TGTGCCTGGAATTTAGGACAGCTCTATGGCTACACCTTC	CAWNLGQLYGYTF
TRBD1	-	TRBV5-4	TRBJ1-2	TGTGCCAGCAGCCCGACAGGGGATTATGGCTACACCTTC	CASSPTGDYGYTF
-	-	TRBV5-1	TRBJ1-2	TGCGCCAGCTGGACGGGGGCCCGGTCGACCGATGGCTACACCTTC	CASWTGARSTDGYTF
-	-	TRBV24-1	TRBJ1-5	TGTGCCACCAGTGATTCAGGGACCTATAGCAATCAGCCCCAGCATTTT	CATSDSGTYSNQPQHF
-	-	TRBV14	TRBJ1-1	TGTGCCAGCAGCCAAATGGTCCGGACCGAAGCTTTCTTT	CASSQMVRTEAFF
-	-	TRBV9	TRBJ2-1	TGTGCCGGAGGGACAGACTACAATGAGCAGTTCTTC	CAGGTDYNEQFF
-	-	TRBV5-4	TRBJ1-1	TGTGCCAGCAGCTGGGGCCAGGGGAGGACTGAAGCTTTCTTT	CASSWGQGRTEAFF
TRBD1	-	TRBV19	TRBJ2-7	TGTGCCAGTAGTGAGACCGGGACAGGGGCTTTGTACGAGCAGTACTTC	CASSETGTGALYEQYF
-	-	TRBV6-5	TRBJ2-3	TGTGCCAGCAGCCGGACAGTTACAGATACGCAGTATTTT	CASSRTVTDTQYF
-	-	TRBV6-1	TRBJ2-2	TGTGCCAGCAGTGAACGAGTTGGGGTTACCGGGGAGCTGTTTTTT	CASSERVGVTGELFF
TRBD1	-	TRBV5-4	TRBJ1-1	TGTGCCATCTTATCCCGGGACAGGGATCCGAACACTGAAGCTTTCTTT	CAILSRDRDPNTEAFF
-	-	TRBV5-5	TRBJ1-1	TGTGCCAGCAGCCCCGAGTGGGGGTCCCCGGTCGAAGCTTTCTTT	CASSPEWGSPVEAFF
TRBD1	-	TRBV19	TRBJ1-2	TGTGCCAGTAGTATTGGACAGGGCGTCTGGGTATATGGCTACACCTTC	CASSIGQGVWVYGYTF
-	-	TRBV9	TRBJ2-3	TGTGCCAGCAGCGTAGGAACGGCACACACGCAGTATTTT	CASSVGTAHTQYF
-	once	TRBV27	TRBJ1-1	TGTGCCAGCAGTTTATTGGGAGGGAAAGCTTTCTTT	CASSLLGGKAFF
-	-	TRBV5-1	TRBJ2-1	TGCGCCAGCAGCTACCGTCCGGTCACTAGGGGGGAGCAGTTCTTC	CASSYRPVTRGEQFF
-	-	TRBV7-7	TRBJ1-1	TGTGCCAGCAGCTTAAGGCCGGGGGCGATGAACACTGAAGCTTTCTTT	CASSLRPGAMNTEAFF
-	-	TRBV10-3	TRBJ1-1	TGTGCCATCCGTCGGGTCCCGAACACTGAAGCTTTCTTT	CAIRRVPNTEAFF
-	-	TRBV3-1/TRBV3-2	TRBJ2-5	TGTGCCAGCAGCCCGAGGAGGCAATTAGAGACCCAGTACTTC	CASSPRRQLETQYF
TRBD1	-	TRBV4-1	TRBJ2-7	TGCGCCAGCAGCCAAAGACAGGGGTACGAGCAGTACTTC	CASSQRQGYEQYF
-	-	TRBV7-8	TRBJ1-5	TGTGCCAGCAGCCTCAGACGGGAGCCCAATCAGCCCCAGCATTTT	CASSLRREPNQPQHF
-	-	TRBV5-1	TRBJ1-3	TGCGCCAGCAGCTTGGAGGGCTCTTCAAACACCATATATTTT	CASSLEGSSNTIYF
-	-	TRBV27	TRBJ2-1	TGTGCCAGCCGCAAAATCTCCTACAATGAGCAGTTCTTC	CASRKISYNEQFF
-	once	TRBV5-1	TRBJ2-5	TGCGCCAGCAGTTCCTCGAGGGGGGGGGACCAAGAGACCCAGTACTTC	CASSSSRGGDQETQYF
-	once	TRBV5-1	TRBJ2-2	TGCGCCAGCAGCTTGGACATAGCGAACACCGGGGAGCTGTTTTTT	CASSLDIANTGELFF
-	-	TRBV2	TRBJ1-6	TGTGCCAGCAGGATCCTTCCTAAGGGCCCCTCCTATAATTCACCCCTCCACTTT	CASRILPKGPSYNSPLHF
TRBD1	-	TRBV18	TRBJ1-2	TGTGCCAGCTCACCTAGGACAGGGGTGGATGGCTACACCTTC	CASSPRTGVDGYTF
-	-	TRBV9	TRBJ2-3	TGTGCCAGCAGCGTAGCCAGCCAGGTTGATACGCAGTATTTT	CASSVASQVDTQYF
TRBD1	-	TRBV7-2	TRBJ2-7	TGTGCCAGCAGCTTAGTCAAGGGACAGCTATACGAGCAGTACTTC	CASSLVKGQLYEQYF
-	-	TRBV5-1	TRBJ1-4	TGCGCCAGCAGTTGGAGGGGGGCAGATGAAAAACTGTTTTTT	CASSWRGADEKLFF
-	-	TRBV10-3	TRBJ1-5	TGTGCCATCAGTGAGTCCCCGGGGACCCACCAGCCCCAGCATTTT	CAISESPGTHQPQHF
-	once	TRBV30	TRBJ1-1	TGTGCCTGGAGGACAAACCGGAACACTGAAGCTTTCTTT	CAWRTNRNTEAFF
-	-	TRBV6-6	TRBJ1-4	TGTGCCAGCAGCGGTCTGGACCCTTATAATGAAAAACTGTTTTTT	CASSGLDPYNEKLFF
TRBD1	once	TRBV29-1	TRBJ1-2	TGCAGCGTTGAGACCCGAGCCGGGACAGGGGCCTCCTATGGCTACACCTTC	CSVETRAGTGASYGYTF
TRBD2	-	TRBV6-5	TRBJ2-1	TGTGCCACGCGGCGGGGGGGGCATGATGAGCAGTTCTTC	CATRRGGHDEQFF
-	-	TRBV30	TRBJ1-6	TGTGCCTGGACTATCCGGGGGTCGTATAATTCACCCCTCCACTTT	CAWTIRGSYNSPLHF
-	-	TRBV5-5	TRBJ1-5	TGTGCCAGCAGCGACGGACCGTATAGCAATCAGCCCCAGCATTTT	CASSDGPYSNQPQHF